Included here is one T cell receptor beta chain sequence, with context. What it binds is unknown. The donors, healthy Caucasians from Russia, were aged roughly 6 to 90. This entry comes from a study of blood T cells in healthy people across ages. There are 13 residues in the CDR3. Trimming pared 1 base from V and 14 bases from J, leaving 15 bases between. Germline V gives CDR1 DFQATT, CDR2 SNEGSKA (reference sequence). Study results and caveats: Whereas aged donors had fewer naive CD4+ cells, long-lived donors had more of them and higher diversity. There was no known CMV status for donors, so expanded clonotype changes were possibly confounded.

Then a second PCR, running roughly 7 to 11 cycles, was carried out with a sample-barcoded 5' primer and a J-beta primer mix. MiXCR, applied by TCRdb to the 5' RACE reads, yields one record per CDR3 protein. The sample has roughly 800,000 distinct CDR3 sequences, roughly 50% seen once; the top ten hold 20% to 25%. This chain uses TRBV20-1 with TRBJ1-6, with D tentatively TRBD1 (5 bases). The source is a man aged 30 to 45 in good health. Sequences were obtained from blood. CDR3 sequence reads: CSARATTGDSLHF. Written as DNA, the CDR3 is TGCAGTGCTAGAGCCACGACGGGGGACTCCCTCCACTTT.